This T cell receptor (beta chain) is drawn from a study of blood T cell repertoires in COVID-19. Study details: Nucleic acid was either cDNA or gDNA, and it came from T cells, B-cell-depleted T cells, or PBMCs.

Original handling: By means of reference gene primer amplification, nucleated cell counts were estimated. Profiled with immunoSEQ multiplex PCR; TCRdb holds only in-frame clones, not every one. Clone size and V and J calls were adopted from that table, with D and trimming inferred from the DNA. The sample lists hundreds of thousands of clones, 65% to 85% occurring once. The V end lost 0 bases, the J end lost 0 bases, and 12 bases lay between the germline ends. The CDR3 spans 17 residues. Germline V lookup: CDR1 KGHSH, CDR2 LQKENI. This clone was seen once. V usage is TRBV18 and J usage is TRBJ2-1, with TRBD1 as a possible D gene (6 bases). This TCR came from a woman aged 40 to 49 with active or convalescent COVID-19. The material sequenced was peripheral blood. The CDR3 sequence: CASSPPIQGSSYNEQFF. The DNA for the CDR3 is TGTGCCAGCTCACCACCAATACAGGGTAGCTCCTACAATGAGCAGTTCTTC.